This T cell receptor (beta chain) appears in the sequencing data of a study of cytomegalovirus exposure and HLA in healthy donors. V lost 5 bases and J lost 6, with 18 bases in between. This CDR3 has 15 residues. The V gene's germline CDR1 is KGHSH and CDR2 LQKENI. Details on this clone: Its antigen is still unknown.

Findings and caveats of the study: Overall, under 200 TCR beta chains were annotated as cytomegalovirus-associated.

The assay was immunoSEQ multiplex PCR, and TCRdb's table has in-frame clones only and misses some. The table has about 360,000 clones, 86% seen once. This sequence was found in a woman between 18 and 30 years old in good health and CMV-seronegative. The chain is built from TRBV18 and TRBJ2-3; a possible D gene is TRBD1 (6 bases). Sequencing input: PBMCs. CDR3 bases: TGTGCCAGCTCAGAAACAGGGACGCTCGGGGATACGCAGTATTTT. It translates to CASSETGTLGDTQYF.